Presented here are 24 T cell receptor beta chains from one specimen sequenced in a study of follicular helper T cells after annual influenza vaccination (dated by TCRdb to about 2017). Library preparation was by the immunoSEQ multiplex PCR assay. Entries here come from immuneACCESS through TCRdb and include only in-frame sequences with V and J called. Some clones fail to appear in such tables; in the studies checked, an unresolved V gene covers under half of the shortfall, and the cause of the remainder is unknown. The sample table lists 5,500 to 6,000 clones, 80% to 85% of them with a count of one. The ten top clones hold just over 2.5% of the sample. The time point label corresponds to: 2015-2016 season, 7 days after influenza vaccination. Sequenced here: CXCR5+ CD38- circulating T follicular helper cells from blood, sampled 7 days after influenza vaccination. According to the study, the label for this sample's cell subset or site signals: circulating Tfh, non-naive CD4+CXCR5+PD-1+ (ICOS+CD38+ or ICOS-CD38-). Receptors were obtained from an adult who received the influenza vaccine.

The genes are TRBV7-2 and TRBJ1-5; the D gene is possibly TRBD1 (6 bases). This CDR3 has 16 residues. Germline assignment: CDR1 SGHTA and CDR2 FQGNSA. Trimming removed 0 bases at V and 5 bases at J, with 14 bases between. The CDR3 DNA is TGTGCCAGCAGCTTAGCGTGGAGCAGGGGAGATCAGCCCCAGCATTTT. Its translation is CASSLAWSRGDQPQHF. Variable domain in full (rest from reference TRBV7-2 and TRBJ1-5): GAGVSQSPSNKVTEKGKDVELRCDPISGHTALYWYRQSLGQGLEFLIYFQGNSAPDKSGLPSDRFSAERTGGSVSTLTIQRTQQEDSAVYLCASSLAWSRGDQPQHFGDGTRLSIL.

This clone was observed a single time. This chain connects TRBV4-3 to TRBJ2-7; 7 nucleotides match TRBD2. Losses at the gene ends were 4 bases for V and 6 bases for J; bases not matched to a gene: 3. Germline V lookup: CDR1 LGHNA, CDR2 YSLEER. The CDR3 contains 12 residues. CDR3 region: CASSRGGGEQYF. The CDR3 DNA reads as TGCGCCAGCAGCCGCGGGGGAGGCGAGCAGTACTTC.

This chain links TRBV7-2 with TRBJ2-7; D call uncertain. Trimming took 5 bases from V and 6 from J, leaving 17 bases between them. The length of the CDR3 is 14 residues. Germline lookup yields CDR1 SGHTA and CDR2 FQGNSA. The CDR3 coding sequence is TGTGCCAGCAGCCCCGGGCCGCGAGCTGGCGAGCAGTACTTC. Encoded protein: CASSPGPRAGEQYF.

The CDR3 DNA sequence: TGTGCCAGCAGCTTAGGTTCTTATGAGCAGTTCTTC. Translated, it gives CASSLGSYEQFF. The chain recombines TRBV7-2 with TRBJ2-1; D call uncertain. This CDR3 is 12 amino acids long. V was clipped by 1 base and J by 8 bases, with 6 bases between them. CDR1 is SGHTA, CDR2 FQGNSA, per germline.

The chain uses TRBV7-2 and TRBJ2-7; D is tentatively TRBD1 or TRBD2 (5 bases each). V gave up 0 bases and J gave up 5 bases, with 11 bases separating them. CDR3 length equals 14 residues. Looked up from germline, CDR1 is SGHTA and CDR2 is FQGNSA. This CDR3 reads CASSLAGARDEQYF. In nucleotides, the CDR3 is TGTGCCAGCAGCTTAGCCGGGGCTCGGGACGAGCAGTACTTC. The full variable domain, completed using reference TRBV7-2 and TRBJ2-7, is GAGVSQSPSNKVTEKGKDVELRCDPISGHTALYWYRQSLGQGLEFLIYFQGNSAPDKSGLPSDRFSAERTGGSVSTLTIQRTQQEDSAVYLCASSLAGARDEQYFGPGTRLTVT.

V usage is TRBV23-1 and J usage is TRBJ2-1; 11 bases match TRBD1. TRBV23-1 belongs to the ORF category, with a function that is uncertain. V dropped 11 bases and J dropped 2; count of bases not matched to a gene: 2. This CDR3 spans 13 amino acids. CDR3 protein: CARDRGTYNEQFF. CDR3 nucleotides: TGCGCCCGGGACAGGGGGACCTACAATGAGCAGTTCTTC.

The CDR3 DNA reads as TGTGCCAGCAGTTCCCCGGACAGCTATAATTCACCCCTCCACTTT. Amino acid sequence: CASSSPDSYNSPLHF. The rearrangement links TRBV6-5 to TRBJ1-6; a possible D gene is TRBD1 (6 bases). Trimming removed 4 bases at V and 3 bases at J, with 10 bases between. Germline lookup yields CDR1 MNHEY and CDR2 SVGAGI. The CDR3 covers 15 residues.

V gene TRBV4-3 combines with J gene TRBJ1-4; TRBD1 agrees at 11 bases. CDR1 is LGHNA and CDR2 is YSLEER in the germline V gene. J was trimmed by 1 base and V by 2 bases; bases with no gene match: 3. CDR3 length: 17 residues. CDR3 amino acids: CASSQYGTGGTNEKLFF. CDR3 coding DNA: TGCGCCAGCAGCCAATACGGGACAGGGGGAACTAATGAAAAACTGTTTTTT.

The chain combines TRBV19 with TRBJ2-5, with D tentatively TRBD1 or TRBD2 (5 bases each). This CDR3 is 14 amino acids long. Trimming removed 3 bases at V and 1 base at J, with 9 bases between. The germline gives CDR1 LNHDA, CDR2 SQIVND (reference sequence). The CDR3 nucleotides are TGTGCCAGTAGTATCGGGGCAGGCCAAGAGACCCAGTACTTC. Translating it yields CASSIGAGQETQYF. Complete variable domain (other parts from reference TRBV19 and TRBJ2-5): DGGITQSPKYLFRKEGQNVTLSCEQNLNHDAMYWYRQDPGQGLRLIYYSQIVNDFQKGDIAEGYSVSREKKESFPLTVTSAQKNPTAFYLCASSIGAGQETQYFGPGTRLLVL.

The rearrangement uses TRBV19 and TRBJ2-1; tentative D call: TRBD2 (5 bases). Trimming stripped 9 bases from V and 6 bases from J, with 21 bases between. This CDR3 has 15 residues. Germline V gives CDR1 LNHDA, CDR2 SQIVND (reference sequence). The CDR3 coding sequence is TGTGCCAGCTCTCTCGACGGGGAGACGGGCAATGAGCAGTTCTTC. Translation gives CASSLDGETGNEQFF.

A single count supports this clone. The chain has TRBV27 and TRBJ2-3; 7 bases agree with TRBD2. Trimming removed 4 bases from V and 4 bases from J; junction bases left unmatched: 5. This CDR3 region has 14 residues. CDR1 is MNHEY and CDR2 is SMNVEV in the germline V gene (reference sequence). CDR3 nucleotide sequence: TGTGCCAGCAGTTGGGGGAGGGCAGCAGATACGCAGTATTTT. The encoded protein is CASSWGRAADTQYF.

This chain uses TRBV12-5 with TRBJ2-3; 7 bases align to TRBD2. The CDR3 spans 12 residues. With 4 bases clipped from V and 5 bases from J, the junction kept 0 bases outside the gene matches. The germline V gene encodes CDR1 LGHNT and CDR2 FRNRAP. As DNA, the CDR3 is TGTGCTAGTGGTTCGGGGGGAGATACGCAGTATTTT. Its protein is CASGSGGDTQYF.

V is TRBV4-2 and J is TRBJ2-7; possible D gene TRBD2, 5 bases. From germline, CDR1 is LGHNA and CDR2 YNFKEQ. With 4 bases removed from V and 1 base from J, the gap between germline ends came to 14 bases. The CDR3 spans 15 residues. The CDR3 loop reads CASSRPAGDSYEQYF. DNA for the CDR3: TGTGCCAGCAGCCGTCCCGCCGGGGATTCCTACGAGCAGTACTTC.

The J gene is TRBJ2-4, the V gene TRBV28; TRBD1 matches at 9 bases. The CDR3 runs to 14 residues. V shed 6 bases, J shed 6 bases, and the junction held 6 bases outside the gene matches. The germline CDR1 and CDR2 sequences are MDHEN and SYDVKM. CDR3 in DNA: TGTGCCAGCAGGGACAGGGGTGAATTAAACATTCAGTACTTC. This translates into CASRDRGELNIQYF.

The chain links TRBV15 to TRBJ2-3, with 9 bases matching TRBD2. From germline, CDR1 is LNHNV and CDR2 YYDKDF (reference sequence). The CDR3 is 14 amino acids. J was trimmed by 9 bases and V by 1 base; bases with no gene match: 5. CDR3 amino acids: CATSRGGGARTQYF. Written as DNA, the CDR3 is TGTGCCACCAGCAGAGGCGGGGGGGCTCGAACGCAGTATTTT.

The V gene is TRBV29-1, the J gene TRBJ2-5, with D perhaps assigned TRBD1 or TRBD2 (5 bases each). Between the trimmed V and J ends, which lost 5 bases and 4 bases, there was a span of 11 bases. CDR1 and CDR2 from the germline V gene are SQVTM and ANQGSEA. This CDR3 is built from 12 residues. In DNA, the CDR3 is TGCAGCGTTCCCGGGGCGCCAGAGACCCAGTACTTC. It codes for CSVPGAPETQYF.

The chain couples TRBV28 to TRBJ1-5; D gene ambiguous. In germline, CDR1 is MDHEN, CDR2 SYDVKM. The CDR3 covers 12 residues. Trimming stripped 6 bases from V and 2 bases from J, with 5 bases between. The CDR3 is CASRDGNQPQHF. The CDR3 nucleotides read TGTGCCAGCAGGGACGGCAATCAGCCCCAGCATTTT.

V gene TRBV7-9 combines with J gene TRBJ1-2, with D perhaps TRBD1 (5 bases). Trimming pared 6 bases from V and 8 bases from J, leaving 19 bases between. CDR3 size: 14 residues. Germline loops: CDR1 SEHNR, CDR2 FQNEAQ (reference sequence). CDR3 DNA: TGTGCCAGCAGAGACGATTTAGGGGTGAAGGGCTACACCTTC. The encoded protein is CASRDDLGVKGYTF.

This clone is a singleton in its sample. The gene calls are TRBV10-3 and TRBJ1-3; no reliable D call. The CDR3 sequence is 12 residues long. With 11 bases removed from V and 2 bases from J, the gap between germline ends came to 10 bases. Germline V gene sequence: CDR1 ENHRY, CDR2 SYGVKD. The CDR3 DNA reads TGTGCCGTGGCGGGGACTGGAAACACCATATATTTT. It yields the protein CAVAGTGNTIYF.

The rearrangement uses TRBV4-3 and TRBJ2-2; a possible D gene is TRBD1 (6 bases). CDR3 size: 15 residues. The V end was cut by 0 bases, the J end by 4 bases, with 9 bases between. CDR1 and CDR2 from the germline V gene are LGHNA and YSLEER. Written as DNA, the CDR3 is TGCGCCAGCAGCCAAGATCAGGGGAGCACCGGGGAGCTGTTTTTT. This codes for CASSQDQGSTGELFF.

This clone was counted between two and nine times. This chain uses TRBV5-8 with TRBJ2-1; TRBD2 agrees at 11 bases. This CDR3 comprises 16 residues. CDR1 SGHTS and CDR2 YDEGEE come from the germline V gene. Trimming removed 0 bases from V and 16 bases from J; junction bases left unmatched: 15. The CDR3 loop is CASSLGGSGRASGLFF. The CDR3 bases are TGTGCCAGCAGCTTGGGCGGTAGCGGGAGGGCCTCGGGTCTTTTCTTC.

J is TRBJ2-5 and V is TRBV29-1; D is uncertain. The CDR3 has 13 amino acids. Germline CDR1 SQVTM, CDR2 ANQGSEA. V was cut by 5 bases and J by 4 bases, with 14 bases left in between. The CDR3 nucleotides read TGCAGCGTTAGGGCCAGTGTTAGAGAGACCCAGTACTTC. This translates into CSVRASVRETQYF.

V gene TRBV12-5 combines with J gene TRBJ1-1; a possible D gene is TRBD1 (6 bases). V lost 3 bases, J lost 4 bases, and 9 bases lay in between. Germline V CDR1 and CDR2: LGHNT, FRNRAP. The CDR3 runs to 13 residues. The CDR3 is CASGLKGGTEAFF. CDR3 nucleotide sequence: TGTGCTAGTGGTTTAAAGGGGGGCACTGAAGCTTTCTTT.

The chain links TRBV18 to TRBJ1-1; no firm D call. Germline CDR1 is KGHSH and CDR2 is LQKENI. This CDR3 has 11 amino acids. V lost 6 bases and J lost 5, with 7 bases in between. The DNA for the CDR3 is TGTGCCAGCTCCGAGTATACTGAAGCTTTCTTT. This translates into CASSEYTEAFF. The whole variable domain, filled in from reference TRBV18 and TRBJ1-1, reads NAGVMQNPRHLVRRRGQEARLRCSPMKGHSHVYWYRQLPEEGLKFMVYLQKENIIDESGMPKERFSAEFPKEGPSILRIQQVVRGDSAAYFCASSEYTEAFFGQGTRLTVV.